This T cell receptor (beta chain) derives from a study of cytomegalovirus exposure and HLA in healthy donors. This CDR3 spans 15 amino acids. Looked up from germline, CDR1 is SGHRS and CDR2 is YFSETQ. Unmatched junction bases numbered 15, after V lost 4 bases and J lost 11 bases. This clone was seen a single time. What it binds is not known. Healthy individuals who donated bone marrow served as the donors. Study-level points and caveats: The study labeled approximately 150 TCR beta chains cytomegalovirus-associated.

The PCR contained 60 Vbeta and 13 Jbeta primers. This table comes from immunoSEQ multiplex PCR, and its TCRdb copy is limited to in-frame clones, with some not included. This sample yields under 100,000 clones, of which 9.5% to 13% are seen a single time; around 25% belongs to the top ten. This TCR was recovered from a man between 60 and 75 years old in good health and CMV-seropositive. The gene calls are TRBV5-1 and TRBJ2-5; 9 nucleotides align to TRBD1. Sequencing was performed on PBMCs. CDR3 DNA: TGCGCCAGCAGCATCCAGGCGGGACAGGGAGGGGAGCAGTACTTC. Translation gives CASSIQAGQGGEQYF.